This T cell receptor (beta chain) was recorded in a study of CD8 T cells in Susac syndrome. Trimming left V 5 bases short and J 4 bases short, with 27 bases between. This CDR3 is 19 amino acids long. The germline CDR1 and CDR2 sequences are LNHDA and SQIVND (reference sequence). Random hexamers served to reverse transcribe roughly 0.45 to 1 ug RNA. TCRdb processed the immunoSEQ multiplex PCR reads anew with MiXCR; each CDR3 protein has one entry. The top ten clones hold 0.18% of a sample with 250,000 to 300,000 distinct CDR3 sequences, approximately 91% of them seen once. The chain is built from TRBV19 and TRBJ2-1, with TRBD1 as a possible D gene (6 bases). Sequencing used CD8+ T cells from PBMCs. This sequence originates from a human donor with multiple sclerosis. The CDR3: CASSVTGLKPRRTYNEQFF. CDR3 DNA sequence: TGTGCCAGTAGTGTGACAGGCTTAAAACCCAGGAGGACGTACAATGAGCAGTTCTTC. Variable domain in full (rest from reference TRBV19 and TRBJ2-1): DGGITQSPKYLFRKEGQNVTLSCEQNLNHDAMYWYRQDPGQGLRLIYYSQIVNDFQKGDIAEGYSVSREKKESFPLTVTSAQKNPTAFYLCASSVTGLKPRRTYNEQFFGPGTRLTVL.